These 12 T cell receptor beta chains came from one sample sequenced in a study of early T cells in non-severe SARS-CoV-2 infection. TCRdb re-derived calls from the 5' RACE reads in MiXCR, one entry per CDR3 protein. The data contain about 99,000 distinct CDR3 sequences, 15% to 20% of them singletons. Sequences were obtained from whole blood. These receptors were collected from an adult who was a healthcare worker with PCR-confirmed SARS-CoV-2 infection or an uninfected control (not recorded which).

This clonotype was seen only a few times. The chain combines TRBV28 with TRBJ2-1, with a weak D call TRBD1 (7 bases). V was shortened by 5 bases and J by 15 bases, with 20 bases between the two germline ends. Germline V lookup: CDR1 MDHEN, CDR2 SYDVKM. CDR3 size: 13 residues. CDR3 coding DNA: TGTGCCAGCAGTCCACTCGGGACAGACGGGGGGTTCTTC. The encoded protein is CASSPLGTDGGFF.

The chain carries TRBV11-2 and TRBJ1-1, with 7 positions matching TRBD1. Trimming cost V 5 bases and J 1 base; bases outside gene matches: 7. Germline loops: CDR1 SGHAT, CDR2 FQNNGV. The CDR3 runs to 15 residues. Written as DNA, the CDR3 is TGTGCCAGCAGCGCTTCAGGGGGTTCGAACACTGAAGCTTTCTTT. Residues: CASSASGGSNTEAFF.

The V and J genes are TRBV29-1 and TRBJ1-2; maybe TRBD1 (5 bases). The CDR3 is 14 residues long. V lost 7 bases and J lost 7, with 22 bases in between. Germline V lookup: CDR1 SQVTM, CDR2 ANQGSEA. For the CDR3, the DNA is TGCAGCGACCAAACCCTGGGGGGTCCCCTTGGCTACACCTTC. Its translation is CSDQTLGGPLGYTF.

The chain carries TRBV20-1 and TRBJ1-3, with 8 bases matching TRBD1. Germline assignment: CDR1 DFQATT and CDR2 SNEGSKA (reference sequence). There are 14 residues in the CDR3. The junction had 9 bases not matched to a gene; V was cut back by 5 bases and J by 6 bases. CDR3 loop: CSALRTGLANTIYF. Written as DNA, the CDR3 is TGCAGTGCTCTTAGGACAGGGCTGGCAAACACCATATATTTT.

The genes are TRBV7-9 and TRBJ1-1; D unresolved. The CDR3 is 17 residues long. The ends were cut back, 4 bases at V and 5 bases at J, with 23 bases in the middle. The germline CDR1 and CDR2 sequences are SEHNR and FQNEAQ (reference sequence). The CDR3 sequence: CASSYSNYSREGTEAFF. Written as DNA, the CDR3 is TGTGCCAGCAGCTACAGTAACTACAGTAGGGAAGGTACTGAAGCTTTCTTT.

The rearrangement uses TRBV28 and TRBJ2-7; TRBD1 aligns across 8 bases. V shed 2 bases, J shed 5 bases, and the junction held 14 bases outside the gene matches. The CDR3 is 17 amino acids. Per the germline V gene, CDR1 is MDHEN and CDR2 is SYDVKM. For the CDR3, the DNA is TGTGCCAGCAGTTTAGTGAACCTCCGGGACAGGTCCCACGAGCAGTACTTC. Its protein is CASSLVNLRDRSHEQYF.

Only a few counts were recorded for this clonotype. The chain couples TRBV9 to TRBJ2-4; D possibly corresponds to TRBD2 (5 bases). Trimming stripped 0 bases from V and 0 bases from J, with 10 bases between. Germline-derived CDR1 and CDR2 are SGDLS and YYNGEE. This CDR3 comprises 16 residues. In DNA form, the CDR3 reads TGTGCCAGCAGCGTAGAGCCGCGGGTAGCCAAAAACATTCAGTACTTC. This codes for CASSVEPRVAKNIQYF.

This chain connects TRBV7-9 to TRBJ1-4; maybe TRBD1 (5 bases). V was clipped by 8 bases and J by 3 bases, with 16 bases between them. The length of the CDR3 is 15 residues. Looked up from germline, CDR1 is SEHNR and CDR2 is FQNEAQ (reference sequence). CDR3 nucleotides: TGTGCCAGCGGTGGGGCCTATCCCTCTAATGAAAAACTGTTTTTT. This sequence encodes CASGGAYPSNEKLFF. Full variable domain (missing parts from reference TRBV7-9 and TRBJ1-4): DTGVSQNPRHKITKRGQNVTFRCDPISEHNRLYWYRQTLGQGPEFLTYFQNEAQLEKSRLLSDRFSAERPKGSFSTLEIQRTEQGDSAMYLCASGGAYPSNEKLFFGSGTQLSVL.

This clonotype was counted a few times. The V call is TRBV20-1, the J call TRBJ2-7; a possible D gene is TRBD1 (5 bases). Trimming removed 1 base from V and 5 bases from J, with 9 bases in between. CDR3 length: 12 amino acids. Looked up from germline, CDR1 is DFQATT and CDR2 is SNEGSKA (reference sequence). The CDR3 spells CSARAGLNEQYF. The CDR3 DNA reads as TGCAGTGCTAGAGCAGGGCTCAACGAGCAGTACTTC.

This clonotype was seen a few times. This chain connects TRBV29-1 to TRBJ2-1; D is ambiguous. The CDR3 extends over 12 amino acids. V lost 6 bases to trimming and J lost 2 bases, with 8 bases between them. CDR1 SQVTM and CDR2 ANQGSEA come from the germline V gene. As DNA, the CDR3 is TGCAGCGTCGACCGAGCCTACAATGAGCAGTTCTTC. Translating it yields CSVDRAYNEQFF.

The chain uses TRBV2 and TRBJ1-6, with 7 bases aligning to TRBD1. The V gene end was trimmed by 5 bases and the J gene end by 9 bases; junction bases not matched to a gene: 7. Germline loops: CDR1 SNHLY, CDR2 FYNNEI. The CDR3 spans 14 residues. The CDR3, as DNA: TGTGCCAGCAGTTGGACAGGAAGGAGTTCACCCCTCCACTTT. Encoded protein: CASSWTGRSSPLHF.

In its sample, this clonotype was seen a few times. This sequence joins TRBV28 and TRBJ2-1, with D possibly being TRBD2 (5 bases). V was cut by 5 bases and J by 6 bases, with 17 bases left in between. This CDR3 spans 15 amino acids. Germline lookup yields CDR1 MDHEN and CDR2 SYDVKM. CDR3 sequence reads: CASSLGLRGRNEQFF. DNA of the CDR3: TGTGCCAGCAGTCTCGGCCTACGGGGTCGCAATGAGCAGTTCTTC.